The 24 T cell receptor beta chains below were found in one sample sequenced in a study of T-cell reconstitution after alpha-beta-depleted transplantation in children. TCRbeta library preparation incorporated unique molecular identifiers. From the PCR reads, TCRdb called clonotypes with MiXCR, one entry per CDR3 protein. The sample has 200,000 to 250,000 distinct CDR3 sequences, about a tenth seen once. The sample here was PBMCs, taken before TCRalphabeta/CD19-depleted stem cell transplant. The source is a child less than two years old with acute myeloid leukemia, due to receive a stem cell transplant.

In this sample, this clonotype turned up a few times. The V and J genes are TRBV18 and TRBJ2-4; D not resolved. The CDR3 runs to 16 residues. In germline, CDR1 is KGHSH, CDR2 LQKENI. V lost 3 bases and J lost 0, with 12 bases in between. CDR3 coding DNA: TGTGCCAGCTCACCGGATGGGTCCTTAGCCAAAAACATTCAGTACTTC. Protein product: CASSPDGSLAKNIQYF.

This clonotype was observed at least ten times. The CDR3 DNA sequence: TGTGCCAGCAGCTTAGCGCAGCAGAGAGGGCAGTTCTTC. Encoded protein: CASSLAQQRGQFF. V is TRBV7-9 and J is TRBJ2-1; D not resolved. Germline CDR1 SEHNR, CDR2 FQNEAQ (reference sequence). V lost 0 bases to trimming and J lost 12 bases, with 12 bases between them. This CDR3 region has 13 residues. Looking up the rest from reference TRBV7-9 and TRBJ2-1 gives the full variable domain: DTGVSQNPRHKITKRGQNVTFRCDPISEHNRLYWYRQTLGQGPEFLTYFQNEAQLEKSRLLSDRFSAERPKGSFSTLEIQRTEQGDSAMYLCASSLAQQRGQFFGPGTRLTVL.

This clonotype occurred many times. The chain uses TRBV5-1 and TRBJ2-5; the D gene is possibly TRBD1 (6 bases). V was trimmed by 5 bases and J by 1 base, leaving 12 bases between them. Germline V gene lookup returns CDR1 SGHRS and CDR2 YFSETQ. This CDR3 comprises 14 residues. Written as DNA, the CDR3 is TGCGCCAGCAGGTTTGGACAGACCCAAGAGACCCAGTACTTC. The encoded protein is CASRFGQTQETQYF.

In its sample, this clonotype was seen many times. This chain uses TRBV7-2 with TRBJ1-2; D gene ambiguous. The length of the CDR3 is 14 residues. V lost 6 bases and J lost 7, with 18 bases in between. The germline V gene encodes CDR1 SGHTA and CDR2 FQGNSA. The CDR3 here is CASREDRGPGGYTF. The CDR3 bases are TGTGCCAGCAGAGAGGACCGCGGGCCGGGTGGCTACACCTTC.

In this sample, this clonotype turned up many times. V usage is TRBV19 and J usage is TRBJ2-7; D ambiguous. The CDR3 is 14 amino acids. Germline-derived CDR1 and CDR2 are LNHDA and SQIVND (reference sequence). The V end lost 4 bases, the J end lost 0 bases, and 10 bases lay between the germline ends. The CDR3 spells CASSNPASSYEQYF. The CDR3 DNA reads as TGTGCCAGTAGTAACCCGGCTAGCTCCTACGAGCAGTACTTC.

Only a few counts were recorded for this clonotype. The chain has TRBV19 and TRBJ2-7; 11 positions match TRBD2. Germline V gives CDR1 LNHDA, CDR2 SQIVND (reference sequence). V lost 6 bases, J lost 4 bases, and 8 bases stayed unmatched. This CDR3 has 15 residues. The CDR3 is CASSHLAGGVYEQYF. CDR3 nucleotides: TGTGCCAGTAGCCATCTAGCGGGAGGTGTTTACGAGCAGTACTTC.

CDR3 protein: CASSQGRASYGYTF. The CDR3 DNA reads TGTGCCAGCAGCCAGGGCAGGGCATCCTATGGCTACACCTTC. This chain connects TRBV3-1 to TRBJ1-2; D might be TRBD1 (5 bases). The CDR3 contains 14 residues. The germline gives CDR1 LGHDT, CDR2 YNNKEL (reference sequence). Trimming shortened V by 3 bases and J by 4 bases, and 12 bases separated the two germline ends.

This clonotype has at least ten counts. Here the CDR3 DNA reads TGCGCCAGCAGCTTGGGACTATCTAGCTCCTACGAGCAGTACTTC. It codes for CASSLGLSSSYEQYF. The rearrangement joins TRBV5-1 to TRBJ2-7, with D possibly matching TRBD2 (5 bases). V was pared by 0 bases and J by 0 bases, with 10 bases between. Per germline, CDR1 SGHRS and CDR2 YFSETQ. CDR3 length: 15 amino acids.

This clonotype was counted many times. The chain carries TRBV27 and TRBJ2-1; D gene ambiguous. The germline gives CDR1 MNHEY, CDR2 SMNVEV (reference sequence). Between the trimmed V and J ends, which lost 7 bases and 7 bases, there was a span of 5 bases. The CDR3 has 10 amino acids. Here the CDR3 DNA reads TGTGCCAGCACGCCTAATGAGCAGTTCTTC. It yields the protein CASTPNEQFF.

This clonotype was seen at least ten times. The V call is TRBV7-2, the J call TRBJ1-5; D is perhaps TRBD1 (6 bases). Looked up from germline, CDR1 is SGHTA and CDR2 is FQGNSA. This CDR3 is 16 amino acids long. Trimming took 4 bases from V and 6 from J, leaving 19 bases between them. The CDR3: CASSSEGGSYGQPQHF. CDR3 DNA: TGTGCCAGCAGCTCCGAGGGGGGAAGTTACGGTCAGCCCCAGCATTTT. The full variable domain, rest sourced from reference TRBV7-2 and TRBJ1-5, is GAGVSQSPSNKVTEKGKDVELRCDPISGHTALYWYRQSLGQGLEFLIYFQGNSAPDKSGLPSDRFSAERTGGSVSTLTIQRTQQEDSAVYLCASSSEGGSYGQPQHFGDGTRLSIL.

This clonotype has a handful of counts. This chain connects TRBV18 to TRBJ1-2, with 7 bases fitting TRBD1. The germline CDR1 and CDR2 sequences are KGHSH and LQKENI. The CDR3 contains 12 residues. J was trimmed by 8 bases and V by 6 bases; bases with no gene match: 6. CDR3 region: CASSTGVGGYTF. The CDR3 DNA reads as TGTGCCAGCTCTACAGGGGTTGGCGGCTACACCTTC.

The chain combines TRBV10-3 with TRBJ2-5; D gene unclear. The CDR3 is 14 residues long. The germline V gene encodes CDR1 ENHRY and CDR2 SYGVKD. Trimming stripped 1 base from V and 0 bases from J, with 6 bases between. As DNA, the CDR3 is TGTGCCATCAGTGAGTTAACAGACCAAGAGACCCAGTACTTC. Residues: CAISELTDQETQYF.

In this sample, this clonotype turned up many times. The chain recombines TRBV5-5 with TRBJ1-5, with D possibly matching TRBD1 (5 bases). The V gene lost 6 bases and the J gene lost 5 bases, with 18 bases spanning the gap. Germline V CDR1 and CDR2: SGHKS, YYEKEE (reference sequence). The CDR3 totals 15 residues. This CDR3 is CASTHLGTDDQPQHF. The CDR3 bases are TGTGCCAGCACCCATCTCGGGACGGACGATCAGCCCCAGCATTTT.

Turning to this clonotype: One base away lies a much larger clone, so this may be a sequencing read error. This chain joins TRBV20-1 and TRBJ1-2; the D is unclear. Germline lookup yields CDR1 DFQATT and CDR2 SNEGSKA (reference sequence). CDR3 length: 13 residues. V shed 1 base and J shed 2 bases, with 8 bases lying between them. CDR3 sequence: CSARGAANYGYTF. The CDR3 region has the DNA TGCAGTGCTAGAGGGGCTGCCAACTATGGCTACACCTTC.

This clonotype was counted at least ten times. The V gene is TRBV12-3 or TRBV12-4, the J gene TRBJ2-3; D possibly uses TRBD1 or TRBD2 (5 bases each). The CDR3 length is 13 residues. Trimming left V 5 bases short and J 8 bases short, with 14 bases between. The CDR3 DNA reads as TGTGCCAGCAGTATGGGGCCCCGGGGTACGCAGTATTTT. Translated: CASSMGPRGTQYF.

Regarding this clonotype: A much more abundant neighbour one base away suggests this may be a read error. The genes are TRBV25-1 and TRBJ1-1; 7 positions match TRBD1. This CDR3 is 15 amino acids long. The V segment lost 5 bases and the J segment 5 bases; nucleotides outside the gene matches: 11. CDR1 is MGHDK, CDR2 SYGVNS, per germline. The CDR3 here is CASSSSGQRTTEAFF. The CDR3 DNA follows: TGTGCCAGCAGTTCCTCGGGACAGCGAACGACTGAAGCTTTCTTT.

This clonotype came up many times. The chain combines TRBV10-1 with TRBJ2-3; 9 bases are shared with TRBD2. The CDR3 loop spans 15 amino acids. Per germline, CDR1 WNHNN and CDR2 SYGVQD (reference sequence). Trimming at V came to 7 bases and at J to 5 bases, leaving 10 bases not matched to a gene. CDR3 protein: CASTEGSGSEDTQYF. Written as DNA, the CDR3 is TGCGCCAGCACCGAGGGTAGCGGGAGTGAAGATACGCAGTATTTT.

This clonotype was seen many times. This chain joins TRBV27 and TRBJ1-2; 7 nucleotides line up with TRBD1. The length of the CDR3 is 14 residues. Germline CDR1 MNHEY, CDR2 SMNVEV (reference sequence). Trimming took 6 bases from V and 7 from J; bases not matched to a gene: 11. The CDR3 spells CASRTPADRAGYTF. The DNA for the CDR3 is TGTGCCAGCAGGACACCTGCAGACAGGGCTGGCTACACCTTC.

The chain combines TRBV12-3 or TRBV12-4 with TRBJ2-3; 9 bases map to TRBD1. CDR3 length equals 13 residues. V lost 6 bases to trimming and J lost 6 bases; unmatched junction nucleotides: 4. The CDR3 region is CASRDRGLDTQYF. The CDR3 DNA reads TGTGCCAGCAGGGACAGGGGTTTGGATACGCAGTATTTT.

This clonotype came up many times. A much larger clonotype is one base distant, so this may be a read error. The DNA for the CDR3 is TGTGCCAGCAGCTTACACGGAAACACTGAAGCTTTCTTT. Its protein is CASSLHGNTEAFF. This chain uses TRBV7-7 with TRBJ1-1, with D unresolved. V was pared by 2 bases and J by 2 bases, with 6 bases between. The CDR3 is made up of 13 amino acids. The germline gives CDR1 SSHAT, CDR2 FNYEAQ (reference sequence).

This clonotype has at least ten counts. The chain is built from TRBV27 and TRBJ2-2; unclear D gene. Per germline, CDR1 MNHEY and CDR2 SMNVEV (reference sequence). This CDR3 region has 13 residues. V lost 3 bases, J lost 8 bases, and 10 bases lay in between. CDR3 in amino acids: CASSFSRGGELFF. Here the CDR3 DNA reads TGTGCCAGCAGTTTCTCGCGTGGGGGGGAGCTGTTTTTT.

Many counts were recorded for this clonotype. The gene calls are TRBV7-9 and TRBJ2-1; 10 nucleotides align to TRBD2. Germline V CDR1 and CDR2: SEHNR, FQNEAQ (reference sequence). J lost 3 bases, V lost 3 bases, and 2 bases had no gene match. The CDR3 totals 15 residues. The CDR3 here is CASSFSGGIYNEQFF. CDR3 nucleotides: TGTGCCAGCAGCTTTAGCGGGGGGATCTACAATGAGCAGTTCTTC.

J is TRBJ2-4 and V is TRBV7-9, with TRBD1 as a possible D gene (5 bases). CDR3 length: 17 residues. V was pared by 8 bases and J by 0 bases, with 20 bases between. CDR1 SEHNR and CDR2 FQNEAQ come from the germline V gene (reference sequence). DNA of the CDR3: TGTGCCAGCGGCCCTGGGTCTAGGGGCTTAGCCAAAAACATTCAGTACTTC. Its translation: CASGPGSRGLAKNIQYF.

This clonotype was counted at least ten times. The chain uses TRBV5-5 and TRBJ2-2, with TRBD1 matching 7 bases. CDR1 and CDR2 (germline): SGHKS, YYEKEE (reference sequence). The CDR3 runs to 14 residues. The V segment lost 3 bases and the J segment 5 bases; nucleotides outside the gene matches: 4. This CDR3 reads CASSWGTATGELFF. The CDR3 coding sequence is TGTGCCAGCAGCTGGGGGACAGCTACCGGGGAGCTGTTTTTT.